What follows describes a single T cell receptor (beta chain). There is no known antigen for this receptor. The sample holds no much larger clone one base away, and base qualities are not on file. The junction shows trimming of 5 bases on V and 0 bases on J, and the gene matches do not reach 5 bases of it. The CDR3 contains 14 residues, cysteine and valine counted. Kept here is only the CDR3 DNA, which spans 42 bases and is read in frame from base 1. CDR1 and CDR2 are drawn from the germline V gene (reference sequence): SGHKS, YYEKEE. The data were taken from a study of T-cell memory formation after mild COVID-19 (dated by TCRdb to 2020 to 2022). With respect to the entire study: TCR sequence clusters from the two donors were found to be largely donor specific. Longitudinal TCRalpha and TCRbeta repertoire sequencing tracked T-cell clones expanding and contracting after mild COVID-19 in a couple of donors. Two young, previously healthy adult volunteers, one female and one male, were included in the cohort.

Paper-wide results and their limitations: Balanced CD4/CD8 phenotypes were observed for clones contracting from day 15 to 85, whereas a bias towards CD4+ was observed for a second wave of clones expanding from day 15 to 37. Contracting CD4+ clones turned up mainly in the CM and EM memory subsets, whereas EMRA was where CD8+ clones were enriched. Only a couple of mild cases were covered in the study, and larger cohorts including severe cases with pre-infection samples were considered necessary. SARS-CoV-2 specificity was not confirmed for the second-wave clones peaking on day 37. Some responding clones were detected in pre-infection memory, suggesting pre-existing cross-reactive memory T cells joined the SARS-CoV-2 response.

The listed sequencing device is Illumina NovaSeq 6000. TCRalpha and TCRbeta cDNA libraries were built by 5'RACE with constant-segment primers, adding sample barcodes and unique molecular identifiers. Trizol reagent was used to extract RNA from every sample. Library amplification was performed in two PCR steps, and a second sample barcode and Illumina TruSeq adapters were introduced in the second step. Libraries were sequenced on an Illumina NovaSeq with 2 x 150 bp paired-end reads. Regarding the original processing steps: With migec v1.2.7, reads were demultiplexed and then collapsed into UMI-guided consensus sequences. Using mixcr v2.1.11, the UMI consensuses were aligned to TRA and TRB V and J templates and assembled into clonotypes. Clonotypes were classified as expanded or contracted when called significant by both edgeR and NoisET, with noise models trained on biological replicates. For edgeR calls, a false discovery rate-adjusted p below 0.01 and a log2 fold-change threshold of 1 were applied. As an exploratory analysis of dynamics, max-normalized trajectories of the 1000 most abundant clonotypes were examined with PCA combined with hierarchical clustering. The CD4 or CD8 phenotype of responding clones was assigned using the separately sequenced CD4+ and CD8+ repertoires. TCRdb passed the public sequencing reads through fastp at Q25 and MiXCR, retaining productive beta sequences. Records with the same CDR3 protein are collapsed into one entry carrying the most frequent genes and DNA. The V and J calls were determined by TCRdb, not by the authors. A total of about 320,000 distinct CDR3 sequences appear in this sample, roughly 13% of them only once. Roughly 23% of the sample belongs to the ten largest clones.

Ficoll-Paque density gradient centrifugation was the method used to isolate PBMCs. The source of this sequence is a man aged 18 to 35 who had mild COVID-19 (a few samples of this study predate the infection). The sample titles of this study are shuffled in the database, so cell type and time point are left out; the donor was told from shared clones. The chain uses TRBV5-5 and TRBJ2-7; TRBD2 matches 7 bases in the middle. Sample: PBMCs or a T cell subset sorted from them (not recorded which). The nucleotide sequence is given as TGTGCCAGCAGTCTTTGGGGGGGCTCCTACGAGCAGTACGTC. Translated, this is CASSLWGGSYEQYV.